This TCR beta chain was retrieved from a study of T-cell reconstitution after alpha-beta-depleted transplantation in children. Regarding the study as a whole: It was newly produced T cells that mostly accounted for T-cell counts and diversity one year after transplant. Certain patients had high TCRbeta diversity at day 60, and it came from recipient T cells and thymic progenitors that survived. There were reportedly several hundred expanded graft clones from which alpha-beta T cells came about two months after transplant.

Unique molecular identifiers were used in preparing the TCRbeta library. TCRdb redid the calling of the PCR reads with MiXCR, one entry per CDR3 protein. The table includes some 200,000 distinct CDR3 sequences, around 8.4% detected once. Deletions cut 5 bases from V and 6 bases from J, with 17 bases between. The CDR3 runs 14 residues. CDR1 PRHDT and CDR2 FYEKMQ come from the germline V gene (reference sequence). A word on this clonotype: What it binds is unknown.

Specimen: PBMCs, mostly from graft donor cells, collected 360 days after TCRalphabeta/CD19-depleted stem cell transplant. This clonotype originated in a male patient between 2 and 10 years old who had a stem cell transplant for acute myeloid leukemia, so the T cells may come from the graft donor. The rearrangement joins TRBV13 to TRBJ2-7; D unclear. The CDR3 DNA reads as TGTGCCAGCAGCCTAGACTTACCGCGAGGCGAGCAGTACTTC. It translates to CASSLDLPRGEQYF.